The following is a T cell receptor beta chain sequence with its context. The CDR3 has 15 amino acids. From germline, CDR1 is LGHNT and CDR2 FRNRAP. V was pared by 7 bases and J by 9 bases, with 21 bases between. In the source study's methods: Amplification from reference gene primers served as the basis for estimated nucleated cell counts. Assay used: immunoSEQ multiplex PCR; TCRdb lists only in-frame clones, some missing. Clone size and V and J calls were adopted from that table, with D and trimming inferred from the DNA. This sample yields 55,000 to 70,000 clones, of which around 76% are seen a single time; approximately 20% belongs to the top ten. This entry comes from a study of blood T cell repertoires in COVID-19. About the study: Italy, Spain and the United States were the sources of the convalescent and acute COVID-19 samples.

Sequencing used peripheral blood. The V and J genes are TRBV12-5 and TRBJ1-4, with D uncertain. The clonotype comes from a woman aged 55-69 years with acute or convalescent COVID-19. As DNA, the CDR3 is TGTGCTAGTGCTATTTTATTGGGCGGGGAGAAAAAACTGTTTTTT. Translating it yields CASAILLGGEKKLFF.